This record covers a single TCR beta chain. No antigen is known for it. The CDR3 runs to 12 residues. In germline, CDR1 is LGHDT, CDR2 YNNKEL (reference sequence). The ends were cut back, 4 bases at V and 7 bases at J, with 10 bases in the middle. The data were obtained in a study of T cell responses to AZD1222 COVID-19 vaccine. Study conclusions and caveats: Spike-specific TCR breadth and depth both grew after two AZD1222 doses. Seropositive AZD1222 recipients at baseline numbered only 6 or 7. All repertoire sampling was performed exclusively after the peak T cell response. CD4 TCRs associated with vaccination spanned spike, dominating at 160-218 and 743-854.

Assay used: immunoSEQ multiplex PCR; TCRdb lists only in-frame clones, some missing. The sample holds approximately 110,000 clones; around 86% are singletons and the top ten take roughly 1.3%. The gene calls are TRBV3-1 (or the pseudogene TRBV3-2) and TRBJ1-2; D call uncertain. Sequencing was performed on peripheral blood, taken on day 0 of AZD1222 vaccination. The sequence was obtained from an adult in good health. The CDR3 loop reads CASSPGILGYTF. CDR3 DNA: TGTGCCAGCAGCCCCGGGATCCTTGGCTACACCTTC.